This T cell receptor (beta chain) emerged from a study of sequential checkpoint blockade in melanoma. Study details: Arm A got nivolumab then ipilimumab; arm B the reverse, 1:1.

Germline assignment: CDR1 SEHNR and CDR2 FQNEAQ (reference sequence). The CDR3 has 16 residues. The ends lost 5 bases at V and 4 bases at J; junction bases unmatched: 10. This table comes from immunoSEQ multiplex PCR, and its TCRdb copy is limited to in-frame clones, with some not included. Of tens of thousands of clones in the sample, about four fifths were seen once. The treatment was: randomized to nivolumab then ipilimumab (arm A) or the reverse (arm B). The sample holds a few counts of this clone. Here the sequenced sample was CD8+ T cells sorted from blood (inferred from file names), taken from a patient given nivolumab and ipilimumab in sequence. The chain employs TRBV7-9 and TRBJ1-2, with 10 nucleotides matching TRBD1. This TCR derives from a human donor with melanoma. The CDR3 bases are TGTGCCAGCAGCCACGGGGACAGGGGCCCCCGCTATGGCTACACCTTC. Its translation is CASSHGDRGPRYGYTF.